Each of the 8 T cell receptor beta chains below was sequenced from the same sample in a study of blood T cell repertoires in COVID-19. Here immunoSEQ multiplex PCR was the method, and the copy in TCRdb shows in-frame clones only, minus some. The top ten hold roughly 3.1% of the sample, which has 150,000 to 200,000 clones, 84% seen once. Sequencing was performed on PBMCs or T cells enriched from blood (not recorded which). The receptor set was obtained from a woman in her twenties or thirties who had been exposed to COVID-19.

The chain joins TRBV29-1 to TRBJ1-3; possible D gene TRBD1, 5 bases. The CDR3 is 14 residues long. Germline-derived CDR1 and CDR2 are SQVTM and ANQGSEA. V lost 8 bases and J 1 base, leaving 15 bases between the germline ends. CDR3 protein: CSYRSGLSGNTIYF. DNA of the CDR3: TGCAGCTATCGGTCAGGGCTATCTGGAAACACCATATATTTT.

This chain uses TRBV9 with TRBJ2-1, with a weak D call TRBD2 (7 bases). V was pared by 0 bases and J by 1 base, with 17 bases between. Germline V gives CDR1 SGDLS, CDR2 YYNGEE. There are 18 residues in the CDR3. The CDR3 loop reads CASSVGPGGLSSYNEQFF. CDR3 nucleotides: TGTGCCAGCAGCGTAGGACCCGGGGGGCTTTCGTCCTACAATGAGCAGTTCTTC.

The count of this clone is one. This chain uses TRBV2 with TRBJ1-6; possible D gene TRBD1, 6 bases. The CDR3 runs 13 residues. Trimming took 6 bases from V and 7 from J, leaving 10 bases between them. CDR1 and CDR2 from the germline V gene are SNHLY and FYNNEI. As DNA, the CDR3 is TGTGCCAGCAGCCGGGACAAAAATTCACCCCTCCACTTT. This sequence encodes CASSRDKNSPLHF.

The rearrangement joins TRBV10-3 to TRBJ2-7; D ambiguous. Germline loops: CDR1 ENHRY, CDR2 SYGVKD. This CDR3 region has 15 residues. V lost 0 bases, J lost 1 base, and 10 bases lay in between. The CDR3 here is CAISESTRLSYEQYF. The CDR3 DNA sequence: TGTGCCATCAGTGAGTCGACCAGGCTATCCTACGAGCAGTACTTC.

The CDR3 reads CATSRVVGEKLFF. The CDR3 DNA sequence: TGTGCCACCAGCAGAGTAGTCGGTGAAAAACTGTTTTTT. The chain has TRBV15 and TRBJ1-4; D is unresolved. V gave up 1 base and J gave up 7 bases, with 7 bases separating them. There are 13 residues in the CDR3. The germline CDR1 and CDR2 sequences are LNHNV and YYDKDF (reference sequence).

The chain couples TRBV2 to TRBJ2-1; 12 nucleotides agree with TRBD2. The CDR3 runs 18 residues. Germline V gene data show CDR1 as SNHLY and CDR2 as FYNNEI. Trimming cost V 5 bases and J 0 bases; bases outside gene matches: 8. The CDR3 nucleotides are TGTGCCAGCAGTACTCTTAGACTAGCGGGGGACTCCTACAATGAGCAGTTCTTC. Its protein is CASSTLRLAGDSYNEQFF.

The V and J genes are TRBV19 and TRBJ1-2; 10 nucleotides line up with TRBD1. CDR1 and CDR2 (germline): LNHDA, SQIVND (reference sequence). V lost 5 bases to trimming and J lost 2 bases; unmatched junction nucleotides: 11. The CDR3 contains 17 residues. The CDR3 is CASSRFLGQGENYGYTF. The CDR3 nucleotides read TGTGCCAGTAGTCGTTTCCTTGGACAGGGGGAAAACTATGGCTACACCTTC.

CDR3 DNA: TGTGCCAGCAGCTGGGGTGGATTGGGGGACTTACACCACACCGGGGAGCTGTTTTTT. This sequence encodes CASSWGGLGDLHHTGELFF. This chain connects TRBV5-4 to TRBJ2-2, with D possibly matching TRBD2 (6 bases). The germline V and J ends were trimmed by 3 bases and 3 bases, with 24 bases remaining between them. CDR1 is SGHNT, CDR2 YYREEE, per germline (reference sequence). The CDR3 has 19 amino acids.